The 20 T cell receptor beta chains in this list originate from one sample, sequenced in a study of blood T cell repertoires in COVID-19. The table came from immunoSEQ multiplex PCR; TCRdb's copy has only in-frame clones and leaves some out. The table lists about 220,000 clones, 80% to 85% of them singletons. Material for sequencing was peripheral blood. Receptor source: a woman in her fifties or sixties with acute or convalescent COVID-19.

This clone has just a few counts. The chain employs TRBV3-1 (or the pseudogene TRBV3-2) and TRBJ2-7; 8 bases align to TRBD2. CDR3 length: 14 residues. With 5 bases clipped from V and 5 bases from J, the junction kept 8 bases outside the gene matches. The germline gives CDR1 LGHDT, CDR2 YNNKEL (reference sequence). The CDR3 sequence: CASSGRMRGDEQYF. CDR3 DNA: TGTGCCAGCAGCGGAAGAATGCGGGGGGACGAGCAGTACTTC.

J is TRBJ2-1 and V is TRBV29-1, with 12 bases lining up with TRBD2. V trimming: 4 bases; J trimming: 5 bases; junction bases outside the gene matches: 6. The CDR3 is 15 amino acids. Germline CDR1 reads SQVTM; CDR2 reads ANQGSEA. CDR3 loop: CSVASRLAGDNEQFF. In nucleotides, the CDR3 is TGCAGCGTTGCTTCTCGACTAGCGGGGGACAATGAGCAGTTCTTC.

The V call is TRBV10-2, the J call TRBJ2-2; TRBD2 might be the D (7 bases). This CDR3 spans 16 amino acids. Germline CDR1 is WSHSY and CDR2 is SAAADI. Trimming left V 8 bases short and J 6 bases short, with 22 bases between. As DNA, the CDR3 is TGCGCCAGCTCTCAGGGGAGACTAGCATCGCCCGGGGAGCTGTTTTTT. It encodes CASSQGRLASPGELFF.

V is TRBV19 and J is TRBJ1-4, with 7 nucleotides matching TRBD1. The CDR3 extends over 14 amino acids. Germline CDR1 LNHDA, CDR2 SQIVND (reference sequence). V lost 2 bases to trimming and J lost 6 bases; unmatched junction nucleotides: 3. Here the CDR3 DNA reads TGTGCCAGTAGTATATCCCAGGGGGATGAAAAACTGTTTTTT. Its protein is CASSISQGDEKLFF.

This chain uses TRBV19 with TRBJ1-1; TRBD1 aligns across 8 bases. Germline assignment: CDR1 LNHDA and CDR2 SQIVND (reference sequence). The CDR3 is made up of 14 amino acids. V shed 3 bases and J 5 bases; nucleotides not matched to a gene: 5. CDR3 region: CASSMTGARTEAFF. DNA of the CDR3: TGTGCCAGTAGTATGACAGGGGCGAGAACTGAAGCTTTCTTT.

For the CDR3, the DNA is TGTGCCAGTAGTGCGCAAACAGGGGTGGAGCAGTACTTC. It codes for CASSAQTGVEQYF. This chain connects TRBV19 to TRBJ2-7, with 7 bases matching TRBD1. The CDR3 is 13 residues long. CDR1 and CDR2 from the germline V gene are LNHDA and SQIVND (reference sequence). With 5 bases clipped from V and 7 bases from J, the junction kept 8 bases outside the gene matches.

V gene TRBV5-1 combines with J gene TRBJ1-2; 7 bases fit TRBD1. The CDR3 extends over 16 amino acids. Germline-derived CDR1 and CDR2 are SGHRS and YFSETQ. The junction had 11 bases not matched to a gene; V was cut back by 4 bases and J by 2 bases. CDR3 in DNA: TGCGCCAGCAGCATAGAGCCGGGACAGAGAAACTATGGCTACACCTTC. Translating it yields CASSIEPGQRNYGYTF. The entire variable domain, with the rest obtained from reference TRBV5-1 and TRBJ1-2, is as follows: KAGVTQTPRYLIKTRGQQVTLSCSPISGHRSVSWYQQTPGQGLQFLFEYFSETQRNKGNFPGRFSGRQFSNSRSEMNVSTLELGDSALYLCASSIEPGQRNYGYTFGSGTRLTVV.

The CDR3 DNA sequence: TGTGCCAGCAGCCAGGGCAACACCATATATTTT. This sequence encodes CASSQGNTIYF. The rearrangement uses TRBV3-1 (or the pseudogene TRBV3-2) and TRBJ1-3; D is unclear. This CDR3 is built from 11 residues. V was pared by 3 bases and J by 7 bases, with 4 bases between. The V gene's germline CDR1 is LGHDT and CDR2 YNNKEL (reference sequence).

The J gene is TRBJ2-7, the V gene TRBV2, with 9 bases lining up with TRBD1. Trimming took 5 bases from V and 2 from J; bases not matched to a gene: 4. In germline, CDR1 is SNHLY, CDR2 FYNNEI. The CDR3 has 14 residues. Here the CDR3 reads CASSTGQGAYEQYF. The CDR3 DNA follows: TGTGCCAGCAGTACGGGACAGGGCGCCTACGAGCAGTACTTC.

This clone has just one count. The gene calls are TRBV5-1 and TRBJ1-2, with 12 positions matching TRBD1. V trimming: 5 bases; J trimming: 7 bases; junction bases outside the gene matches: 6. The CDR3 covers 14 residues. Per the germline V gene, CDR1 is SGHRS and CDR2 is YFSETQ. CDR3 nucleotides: TGCGCCAGCAGAGCTCCGGGACAGGGGGCTGGCTACACCTTC. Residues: CASRAPGQGAGYTF.

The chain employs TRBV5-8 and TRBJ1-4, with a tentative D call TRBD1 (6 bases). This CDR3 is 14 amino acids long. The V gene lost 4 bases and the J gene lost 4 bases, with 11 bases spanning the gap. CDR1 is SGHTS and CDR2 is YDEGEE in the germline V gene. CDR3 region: CASSPRTVNEKLFF. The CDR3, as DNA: TGTGCCAGCAGCCCAAGGACAGTTAATGAAAAACTGTTTTTT.

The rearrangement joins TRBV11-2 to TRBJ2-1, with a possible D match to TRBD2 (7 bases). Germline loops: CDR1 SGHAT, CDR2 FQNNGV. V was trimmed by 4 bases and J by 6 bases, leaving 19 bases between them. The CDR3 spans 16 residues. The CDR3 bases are TGTGCCAGCAGCTCCAGGGAGTGGGGGGGCACCAATGAGCAGTTCTTC. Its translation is CASSSREWGGTNEQFF.

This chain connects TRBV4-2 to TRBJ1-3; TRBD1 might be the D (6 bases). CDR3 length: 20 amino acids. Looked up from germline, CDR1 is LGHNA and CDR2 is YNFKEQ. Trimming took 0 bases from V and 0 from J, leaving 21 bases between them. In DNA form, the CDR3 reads TGTGCCAGCAGCCAAGACAGGCCAGGGGAAACTCCGTACTCTGGAAACACCATATATTTT. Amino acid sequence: CASSQDRPGETPYSGNTIYF.

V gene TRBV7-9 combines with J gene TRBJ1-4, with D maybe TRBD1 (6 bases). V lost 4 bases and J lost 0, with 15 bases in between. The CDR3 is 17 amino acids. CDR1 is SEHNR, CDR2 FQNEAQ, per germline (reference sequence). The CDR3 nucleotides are TGTGCCAGCAGCTCAGTGGGACAACGAGCAACTAATGAAAAACTGTTTTTT. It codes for CASSSVGQRATNEKLFF.

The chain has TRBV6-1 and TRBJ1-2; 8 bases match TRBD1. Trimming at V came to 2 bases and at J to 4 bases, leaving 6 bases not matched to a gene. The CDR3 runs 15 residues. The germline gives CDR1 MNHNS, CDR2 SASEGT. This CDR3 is CASSETDRAIYGYTF. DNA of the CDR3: TGTGCCAGCAGTGAAACGGACAGGGCGATCTATGGCTACACCTTC.

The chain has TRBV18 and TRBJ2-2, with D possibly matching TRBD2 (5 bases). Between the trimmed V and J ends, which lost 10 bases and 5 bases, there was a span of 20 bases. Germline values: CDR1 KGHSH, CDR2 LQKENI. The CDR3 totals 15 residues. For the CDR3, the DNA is TGTGCCACAAGAGAGGCGGGCTCGGGGACCGGGGAGCTGTTTTTT. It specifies CATREAGSGTGELFF. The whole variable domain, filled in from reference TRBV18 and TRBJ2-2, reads NAGVMQNPRHLVRRRGQEARLRCSPMKGHSHVYWYRQLPEEGLKFMVYLQKENIIDESGMPKERFSAEFPKEGPSILRIQQVVRGDSAAYFCATREAGSGTGELFFGEGSRLTVL.

The CDR3, as DNA: TGTGCCAGCAGCTCGTTAACAGGGGGCCGGGGCTACGAGCAGTACTTC. This translates into CASSSLTGGRGYEQYF. The V call is TRBV7-8, the J call TRBJ2-7; 9 bases agree with TRBD1. Germline CDR1 is SGHVS and CDR2 is FQNEAQ. CDR3 size: 16 residues. V shed 4 bases and J 3 bases; nucleotides not matched to a gene: 10.

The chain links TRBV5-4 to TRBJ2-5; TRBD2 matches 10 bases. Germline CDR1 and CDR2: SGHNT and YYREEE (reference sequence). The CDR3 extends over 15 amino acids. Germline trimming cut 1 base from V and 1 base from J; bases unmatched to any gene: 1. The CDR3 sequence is CASSLTSGVQETQYF. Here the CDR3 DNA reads TGTGCCAGCAGCTTGACTAGCGGGGTCCAAGAGACCCAGTACTTC.

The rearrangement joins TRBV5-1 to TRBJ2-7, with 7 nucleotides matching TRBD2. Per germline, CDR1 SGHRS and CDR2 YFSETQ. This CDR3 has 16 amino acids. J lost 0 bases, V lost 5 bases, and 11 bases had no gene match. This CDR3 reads CASRPGGGGSSYEQYF. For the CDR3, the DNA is TGCGCCAGCAGGCCCGGCGGCGGGGGTAGCTCCTACGAGCAGTACTTC.

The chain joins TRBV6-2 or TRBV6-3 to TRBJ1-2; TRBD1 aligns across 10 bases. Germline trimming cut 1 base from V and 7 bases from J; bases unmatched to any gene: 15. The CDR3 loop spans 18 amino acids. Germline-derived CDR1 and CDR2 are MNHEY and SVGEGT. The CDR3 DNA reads TGTGCCAGCAGTTACTTCTCGACAGGGGGCGTCCGGCGGTTTGGCTACACCTTC. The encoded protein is CASSYFSTGGVRRFGYTF.